This entry lists 9 T cell receptor beta chains sequenced from one sample in a study of T-cell memory formation after mild COVID-19 (dated by TCRdb to the early 2020s). Library generation was performed with 5' RACE. The sequencing machine was an Illumina NovaSeq 6000. Clones were called with MiXCR by TCRdb after fastp trimmed the public reads at Q25, and only in-frame beta chains were retained. Rows are combined by CDR3 protein, so each entry shows the most common genes and DNA. Counted in this sample were 560,000 or so distinct CDR3 sequences; 17% of them appeared once. The top ten hold less than 10% of the sample. The specimen was PBMCs or a T cell subset sorted from them (not recorded which). Receptors originate from an adult woman who had mild COVID-19 (a few samples of this study predate the infection). The sample titles of this study are shuffled in the database, so cell type and time point are left out; the donor was told from shared clones.

This clonotype has just a few counts. This sequence joins TRBV25-1 and TRBJ1-5; D is unresolved. The CDR3 covers 16 residues. The V gene's germline CDR1 is MGHDK and CDR2 SYGVNS. Trimming removed 4 bases from V and 2 bases from J, with 15 bases in between. CDR3 amino acids: CASSARGRAGNQPQHF. CDR3 DNA sequence: TGTGCCAGCAGTGCGAGAGGGAGGGCTGGCAATCAGCCCCAGCATTTT.

V usage is TRBV12-3 or TRBV12-4 and J usage is TRBJ1-1, with 8 bases lining up with TRBD1. V dropped 4 bases and J dropped 10; count of bases not matched to a gene: 5. This CDR3 comprises 12 residues. The CDR3 region is CASSSRGRGAFF. For the CDR3, the DNA is TGTGCCAGCAGTTCCAGGGGGCGCGGAGCTTTCTTT.

This clonotype turned up a few times. The chain has TRBV9 and TRBJ2-7; the D gene is possibly TRBD2 (5 bases). Germline V CDR1 and CDR2: SGDLS, YYNGEE. This CDR3 is 14 amino acids long. Trimming took off 0 bases at V and 4 bases at J, with 11 bases between the two ends. This CDR3 is CASSVDGPGYEQYF. CDR3 in DNA: TGTGCCAGCAGCGTAGATGGTCCGGGGTACGAGCAGTACTTC.

This chain links TRBV4-1 with TRBJ2-1; D is possibly TRBD2 (5 bases). Germline V CDR1 and CDR2: MGHRA, YSYEKL. This CDR3 spans 15 amino acids. V was shortened by 0 bases and J by 4 bases, with 10 bases between the two germline ends. The DNA of the CDR3 is TGCGCCAGCAGCCAAGAATGGGAGCGGTACAATGAGCAGTTCTTC. Protein product: CASSQEWERYNEQFF.

This clonotype was detected only a few times. The J gene is TRBJ2-6, the V gene TRBV29-1; D is unresolved. Germline loops: CDR1 SQVTM, CDR2 ANQGSEA. The CDR3 loop spans 15 amino acids. Trimming left V 2 bases short and J 0 bases short, with 8 bases between. The CDR3 protein is CSVEWARSGANVLTF. The DNA of the CDR3 is TGCAGCGTTGAATGGGCGCGCTCTGGGGCCAACGTCCTGACTTTC.

CDR3 residues: CASSYFRAGGPSVVGELFF. CDR3 bases: TGTGCCAGCAGTTACTTTAGAGCGGGGGGGCCGTCGGTCGTCGGGGAGCTGTTTTTT. This chain links TRBV6-6 with TRBJ2-2; 10 bases are a match to TRBD2. The CDR3 consists of 19 residues. Unmatched junction bases numbered 15, after V lost 1 base and J lost 7 bases. CDR1 and CDR2 from the germline V gene are MNHNY and SVGAGI (reference sequence).

The V call is TRBV4-2, the J call TRBJ1-4, with D possibly being TRBD1 (5 bases). The length of the CDR3 is 16 residues. With 0 bases removed from V and 4 bases from J, the gap between germline ends came to 12 bases. Germline V gene data show CDR1 as LGHNA and CDR2 as YNFKEQ. The CDR3 reads CASSQDIGASNEKLFF. CDR3 nucleotide sequence: TGTGCCAGCAGCCAAGATATAGGGGCGAGTAATGAAAAACTGTTTTTT.

The chain carries TRBV5-1 and TRBJ1-1, with D uncertain. The CDR3 contains 14 residues. Trimming pared 4 bases from V and 3 bases from J, leaving 13 bases between. Per germline, CDR1 SGHRS and CDR2 YFSETQ. The DNA for the CDR3 is TGCGCCAGCAGCCTGACCCCAGATTACACTGAAGCTTTCTTT. It is translated as CASSLTPDYTEAFF.

This rearrangement joins TRBV24-1 to TRBJ1-5; the D is unclear. V shed 8 bases and J shed 0 bases, with 13 bases lying between them. The CDR3 length is 15 residues. Germline CDR1 and CDR2: KGHDR and SFDVKD. The CDR3 sequence is CATIGPVRSNQPQHF. As DNA, the CDR3 is TGTGCCACCATAGGGCCGGTACGTAGCAATCAGCCCCAGCATTTT.